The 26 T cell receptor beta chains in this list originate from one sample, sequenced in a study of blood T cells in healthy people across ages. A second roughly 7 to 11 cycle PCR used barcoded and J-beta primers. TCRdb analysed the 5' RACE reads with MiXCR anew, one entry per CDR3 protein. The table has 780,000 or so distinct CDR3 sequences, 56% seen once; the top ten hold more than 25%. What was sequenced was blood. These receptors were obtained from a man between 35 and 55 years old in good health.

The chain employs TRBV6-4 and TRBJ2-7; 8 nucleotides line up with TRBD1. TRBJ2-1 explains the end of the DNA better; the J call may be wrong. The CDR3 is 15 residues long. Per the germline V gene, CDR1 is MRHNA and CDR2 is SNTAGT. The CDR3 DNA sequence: TGTGCCAGCAGCGAAGGGCCAGGGGGCTTCTATGAGCAGTTCTTC. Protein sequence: CASSEGPGGFYEQFF.

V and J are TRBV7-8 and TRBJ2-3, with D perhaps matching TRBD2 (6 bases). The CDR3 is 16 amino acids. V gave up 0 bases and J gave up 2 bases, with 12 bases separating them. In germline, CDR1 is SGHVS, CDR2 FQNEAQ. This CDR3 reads CASSLAAGFITDTQYF. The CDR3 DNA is TGTGCCAGCAGCTTAGCGGCGGGATTTATCACAGATACGCAGTATTTT.

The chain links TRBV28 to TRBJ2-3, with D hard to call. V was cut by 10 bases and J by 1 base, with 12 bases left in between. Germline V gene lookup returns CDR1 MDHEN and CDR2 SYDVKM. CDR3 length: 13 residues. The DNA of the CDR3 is TGTGCCACAAACCTCCAGCGCACAGATACGCAGTATTTT. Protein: CATNLQRTDTQYF.

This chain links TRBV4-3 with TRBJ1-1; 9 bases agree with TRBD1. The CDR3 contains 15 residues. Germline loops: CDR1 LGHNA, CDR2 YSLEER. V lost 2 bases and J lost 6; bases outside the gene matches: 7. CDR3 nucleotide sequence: TGCGCCAGCAGCCAAATCCACAGGGGGCAGGCTGAAGCTTTCTTT. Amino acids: CASSQIHRGQAEAFF.

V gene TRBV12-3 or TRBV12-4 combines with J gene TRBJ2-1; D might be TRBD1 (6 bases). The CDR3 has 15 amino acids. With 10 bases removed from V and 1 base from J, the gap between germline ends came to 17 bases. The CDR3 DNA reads TGTGCCATAGAGACAGGTGACCTTTCCTACAATGAGCAGTTCTTC. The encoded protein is CAIETGDLSYNEQFF.

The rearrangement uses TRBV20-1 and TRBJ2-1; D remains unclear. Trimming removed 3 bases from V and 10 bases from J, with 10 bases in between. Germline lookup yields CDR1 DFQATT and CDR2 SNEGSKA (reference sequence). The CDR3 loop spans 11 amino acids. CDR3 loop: CSARDVTEQFF. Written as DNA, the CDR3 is TGCAGTGCTAGGGACGTAACCGAGCAGTTCTTC.

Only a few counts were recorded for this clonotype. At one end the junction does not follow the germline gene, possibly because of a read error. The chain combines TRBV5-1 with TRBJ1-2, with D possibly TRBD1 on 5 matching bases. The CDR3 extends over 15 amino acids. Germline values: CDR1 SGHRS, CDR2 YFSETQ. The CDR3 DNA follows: TGCGCCAGCATCTTGGCCCGCGGGGCCCATCATGGCTACACCTTC. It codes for CASILARGAHHGYTF.

As DNA, the CDR3 is TGTGCCAGCAGCGGGAATCCGGGGACAGACTATGGCTACACCTTC. As protein: CASSGNPGTDYGYTF. This rearrangement joins TRBV9 to TRBJ1-2, with 7 nucleotides matching TRBD1. Looked up from germline, CDR1 is SGDLS and CDR2 is YYNGEE. CDR3 length: 15 residues. V gave up 3 bases and J gave up 3 bases; unmatched junction bases: 8.

The chain's CDR3 is CASSATGTDYGYTF. The CDR3 nucleotides read TGTGCCAGCAGCGCAACCGGGACAGACTATGGCTACACCTTC. The chain links TRBV5-6 to TRBJ1-2; 7 bases agree with TRBD1. Trimming removed 4 bases from V and 3 bases from J; junction bases left unmatched: 6. Germline V gene lookup returns CDR1 SGHDT and CDR2 YYEEEE. CDR3 length equals 14 residues.

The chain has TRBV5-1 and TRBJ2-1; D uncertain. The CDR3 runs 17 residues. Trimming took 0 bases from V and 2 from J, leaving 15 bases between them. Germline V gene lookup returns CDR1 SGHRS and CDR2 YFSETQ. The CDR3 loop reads CASSLGISQNAYNEQFF. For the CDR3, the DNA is TGCGCCAGCAGCTTGGGTATCAGTCAGAACGCCTACAATGAGCAGTTCTTC.

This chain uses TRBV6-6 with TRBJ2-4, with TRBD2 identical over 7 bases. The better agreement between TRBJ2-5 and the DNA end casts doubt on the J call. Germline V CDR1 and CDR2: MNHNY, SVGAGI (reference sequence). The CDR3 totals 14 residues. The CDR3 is CASSTGEGGETQYF. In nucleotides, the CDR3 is TGTGCCAGCAGTACCGGGGAGGGCGGGGAGACCCAGTACTTC.

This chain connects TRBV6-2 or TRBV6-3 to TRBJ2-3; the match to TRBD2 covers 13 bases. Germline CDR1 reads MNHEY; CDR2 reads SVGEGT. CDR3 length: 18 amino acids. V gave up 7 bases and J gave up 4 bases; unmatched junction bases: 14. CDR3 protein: CASNSALGLAGVADTQYF. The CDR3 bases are TGTGCCAGCAATAGCGCGCTAGGACTAGCGGGAGTTGCAGATACGCAGTATTTT.

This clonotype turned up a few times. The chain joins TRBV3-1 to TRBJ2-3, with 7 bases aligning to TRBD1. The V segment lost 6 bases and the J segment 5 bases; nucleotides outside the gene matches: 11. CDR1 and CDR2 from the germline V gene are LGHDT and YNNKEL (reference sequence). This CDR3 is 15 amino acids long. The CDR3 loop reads CASRSPEQGKDTQYF. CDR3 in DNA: TGTGCCAGCAGATCCCCAGAACAGGGGAAAGATACGCAGTATTTT.

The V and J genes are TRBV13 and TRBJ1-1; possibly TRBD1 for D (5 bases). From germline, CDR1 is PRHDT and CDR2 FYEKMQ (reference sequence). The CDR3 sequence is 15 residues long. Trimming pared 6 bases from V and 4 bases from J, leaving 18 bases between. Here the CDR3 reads CASRPEWGGFTEAFF. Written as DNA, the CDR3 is TGTGCCAGCAGACCAGAATGGGGGGGGTTCACTGAAGCTTTCTTT.

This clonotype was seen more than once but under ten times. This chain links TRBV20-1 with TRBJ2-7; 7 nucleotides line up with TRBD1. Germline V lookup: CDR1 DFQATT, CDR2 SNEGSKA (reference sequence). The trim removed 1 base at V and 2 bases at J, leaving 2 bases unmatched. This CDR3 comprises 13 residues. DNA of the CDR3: TGCAGTGCTAGAGGACAGGGTACCTACGAGCAGTACTTC. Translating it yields CSARGQGTYEQYF.

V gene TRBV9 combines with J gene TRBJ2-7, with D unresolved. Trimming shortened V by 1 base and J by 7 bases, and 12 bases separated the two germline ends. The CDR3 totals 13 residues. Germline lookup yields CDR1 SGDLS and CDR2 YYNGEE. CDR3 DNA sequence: TGTGCCAGCAGCGTAAGGTCCGGGCTTGAGCAGTACTTC. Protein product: CASSVRSGLEQYF.

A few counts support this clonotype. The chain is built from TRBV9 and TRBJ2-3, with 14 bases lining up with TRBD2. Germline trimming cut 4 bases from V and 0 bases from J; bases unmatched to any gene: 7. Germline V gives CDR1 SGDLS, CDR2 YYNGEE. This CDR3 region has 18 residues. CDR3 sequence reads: CASSSRTSGRTSTDTQYF. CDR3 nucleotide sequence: TGTGCCAGCAGCTCACGGACTAGCGGGAGGACAAGCACAGATACGCAGTATTTT.

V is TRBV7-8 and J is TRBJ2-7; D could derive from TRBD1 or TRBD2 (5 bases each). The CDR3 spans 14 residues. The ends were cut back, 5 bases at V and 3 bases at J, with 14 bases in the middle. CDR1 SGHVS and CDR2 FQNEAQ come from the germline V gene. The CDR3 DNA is TGTGCCAGCAGCCCCACGGGGCCTAGCTACGAGCAGTACTTC. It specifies CASSPTGPSYEQYF.

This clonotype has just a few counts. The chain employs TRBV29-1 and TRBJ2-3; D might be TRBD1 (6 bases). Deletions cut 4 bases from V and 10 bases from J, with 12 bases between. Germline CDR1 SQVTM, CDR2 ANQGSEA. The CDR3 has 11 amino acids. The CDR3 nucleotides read TGCAGCGTTGGACAGGTCCATGCGCAGTATTTT. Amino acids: CSVGQVHAQYF.

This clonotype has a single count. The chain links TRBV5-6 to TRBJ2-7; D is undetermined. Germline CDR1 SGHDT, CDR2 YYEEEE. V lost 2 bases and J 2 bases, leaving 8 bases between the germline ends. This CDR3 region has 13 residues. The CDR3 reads CASSLANPYEQYF. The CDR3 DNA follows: TGTGCCAGCAGCTTAGCCAACCCCTACGAGCAGTACTTC.

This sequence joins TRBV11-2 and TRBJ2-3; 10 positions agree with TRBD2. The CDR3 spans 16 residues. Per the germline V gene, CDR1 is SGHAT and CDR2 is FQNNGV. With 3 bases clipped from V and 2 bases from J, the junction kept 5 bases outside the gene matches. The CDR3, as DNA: TGTGCCAGCAGCTTCGGTAGCGGGGGGATCACAGATACGCAGTATTTT. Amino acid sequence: CASSFGSGGITDTQYF. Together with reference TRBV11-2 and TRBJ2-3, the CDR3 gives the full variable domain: EAGVAQSPRYKIIEKRQSVAFWCNPISGHATLYWYQQILGQGPKLLIQFQNNGVVDDSQLPKDRFSAERLKGVDSTLKIQPAKLEDSAVYLCASSFGSGGITDTQYFGPGTRLTVL.

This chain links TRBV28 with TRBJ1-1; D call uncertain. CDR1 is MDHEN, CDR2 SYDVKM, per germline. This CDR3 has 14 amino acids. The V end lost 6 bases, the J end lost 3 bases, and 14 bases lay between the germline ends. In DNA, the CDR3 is TGTGCCAGCAGCGCTCCTGCCGCCGACACTGAAGCTTTCTTT. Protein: CASSAPAADTEAFF. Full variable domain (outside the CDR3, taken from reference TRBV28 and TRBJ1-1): DVKVTQSSRYLVKRTGEKVFLECVQDMDHENMFWYRQDPGLGLRLIYFSYDVKMKEKGDIPEGYSVSREKKERFSLILESASTNQTSMYLCASSAPAADTEAFFGQGTRLTVV.

The CDR3, as DNA: TGTGCCACCAGCAGGTCGGGGGCAGGAGGGGCTAATGAAAAACTGTTTTTT. This codes for CATSRSGAGGANEKLFF. The chain employs TRBV15 and TRBJ1-4; TRBD1 is a possible D gene (6 bases). Trimming removed 3 bases from V and 3 bases from J, with 17 bases in between. Germline V gives CDR1 LNHNV, CDR2 YYDKDF (reference sequence). The CDR3 has 17 residues. Supplemented by reference TRBV15 and TRBJ1-4, the full variable domain reads DAMVIQNPRYQVTQFGKPVTLSCSQTLNHNVMYWYQQKSSQAPKLLFHYYDKDFNNEADTPDNFQSRRPNTSFCFLDIRSPGLGDTAMYLCATSRSGAGGANEKLFFGSGTQLSVL.

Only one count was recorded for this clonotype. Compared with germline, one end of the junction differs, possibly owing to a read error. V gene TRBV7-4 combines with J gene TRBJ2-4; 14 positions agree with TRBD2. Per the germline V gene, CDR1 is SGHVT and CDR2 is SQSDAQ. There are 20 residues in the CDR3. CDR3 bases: TGTCCCAGCAGCTTAGTTGGTATAGTTCGGTCCGGGACTAGCGGGAGTGAGCAGTACTTC. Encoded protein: CPSSLVGIVRSGTSGSEQYF.

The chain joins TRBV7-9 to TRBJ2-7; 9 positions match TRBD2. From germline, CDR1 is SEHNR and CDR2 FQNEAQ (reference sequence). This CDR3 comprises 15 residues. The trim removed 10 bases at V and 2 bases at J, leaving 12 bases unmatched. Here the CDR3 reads CATLGGGLAPYEQYF. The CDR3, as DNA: TGTGCCACCCTAGGGGGAGGACTAGCGCCCTACGAGCAGTACTTC.

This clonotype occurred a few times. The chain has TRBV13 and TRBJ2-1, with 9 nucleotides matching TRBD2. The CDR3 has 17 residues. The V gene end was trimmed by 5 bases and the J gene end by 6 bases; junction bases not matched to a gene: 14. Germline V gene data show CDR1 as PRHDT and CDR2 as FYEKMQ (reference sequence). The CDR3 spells CASSLLFSGRSFNEQFF. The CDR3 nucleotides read TGTGCCAGCAGCCTGCTCTTTAGCGGGAGAAGTTTCAATGAGCAGTTCTTC.